This T cell receptor (beta chain) was documented in a study of blood T cell repertoires in COVID-19. About the research overall: Specimens from acute and convalescent COVID-19 originated in the United States, Italy and Spain. Sample material is recorded as cDNA or gDNA derived from T cells, B-cell-depleted T cells, or PBMCs.

Participants reported their clinical history, and cohort assignment relied on those reports. In Cohort 3, a recovered donor had either two negative PCRs, clearance, or symptom resolution. The CDR3 runs to 15 residues. Per germline, CDR1 ENHRY and CDR2 SYGVKD. V gave up 7 bases and J gave up 4 bases; unmatched junction bases: 5. Sequencing was performed with immunoSEQ multiplex PCR; in TCRdb, only in-frame clones are kept and a portion is missing. The table lists under 300,000 clones, around nine tenths of them singletons, with 1.5% to 2% in the top ten. The clonotype was recovered from a woman aged 50 to 60 who had recovered from COVID-19. What was sequenced was PBMCs or T cells enriched from blood (not recorded which). The V and J genes are TRBV10-3 and TRBJ2-2; the match to TRBD2 covers 11 bases. DNA for the CDR3: TGTGCCATCAATACCGGACTAGCGGGCACCGGGGAGCTGTTTTTT. Its translation is CAINTGLAGTGELFF.